The 6 T cell receptor beta chains below come from one sample, sequenced in a study of blood T cell repertoires in COVID-19. TCRdb's copy holds only in-frame clones and misses some; the assay was immunoSEQ multiplex PCR. The sample lists approximately 200,000 clones; around nine tenths were seen once. The specimen sequenced was peripheral blood. Receptors originate from a man in his sixties who had recovered from COVID-19.

The V and J genes are TRBV7-9 and TRBJ1-1; no clear D gene. CDR1 is SEHNR and CDR2 is FQNEAQ in the germline V gene (reference sequence). The V end was cut by 5 bases, the J end by 1 base, with 14 bases between. The CDR3 is made up of 15 amino acids. CDR3 residues: CASSPRNSRNTEAFF. The CDR3 region has the DNA TGTGCCAGCAGCCCGCGCAATAGTCGGAACACTGAAGCTTTCTTT. The entire variable domain, with the rest obtained from reference TRBV7-9 and TRBJ1-1, is as follows: DTGVSQNPRHKITKRGQNVTFRCDPISEHNRLYWYRQTLGQGPEFLTYFQNEAQLEKSRLLSDRFSAERPKGSFSTLEIQRTEQGDSAMYLCASSPRNSRNTEAFFGQGTRLTVV.

The chain uses TRBV18 and TRBJ1-2; TRBD1 agrees at 7 bases. Germline V CDR1 and CDR2: KGHSH, LQKENI. V lost 3 bases to trimming and J lost 2 bases; unmatched junction nucleotides: 3. This CDR3 contains 14 residues. Here the CDR3 reads CASSPGQLNYGYTF. The CDR3 DNA follows: TGTGCCAGCTCACCGGGACAGCTCAACTATGGCTACACCTTC.

This clone turned up a few times. The chain has TRBV7-2 and TRBJ1-1; D not certain. Trimming left V 1 base short and J 10 bases short, with 10 bases between. This CDR3 has 12 amino acids. The germline gives CDR1 SGHTA, CDR2 FQGNSA. The CDR3 loop reads CASSLVPSGAFF. CDR3 in DNA: TGTGCCAGCAGCTTAGTACCATCGGGAGCTTTCTTT.

The chain recombines TRBV27 with TRBJ2-7; 8 bases match TRBD2. Looked up from germline, CDR1 is MNHEY and CDR2 is SMNVEV (reference sequence). The CDR3 is 13 residues long. V trimming: 10 bases; J trimming: 4 bases; junction bases outside the gene matches: 9. The CDR3 loop reads CATRAGGQYEQYF. The CDR3 nucleotides are TGTGCCACCCGTGCGGGGGGACAATACGAGCAGTACTTC.

This chain joins TRBV11-2 and TRBJ1-1; D is undetermined. The CDR3 is 14 amino acids. V was pared by 5 bases and J by 4 bases, with 14 bases between. In germline, CDR1 is SGHAT, CDR2 FQNNGV. CDR3 sequence: CASSLPNTFTEAFF. The CDR3 region has the DNA TGTGCCAGCAGCCTCCCAAACACCTTCACTGAAGCTTTCTTT.

The J gene is TRBJ1-1, the V gene TRBV2; no reliable D call. The ends were cut back, 7 bases at V and 4 bases at J, with 19 bases in the middle. CDR1 is SNHLY and CDR2 is FYNNEI in the germline V gene. CDR3 size: 15 residues. The CDR3 loop is CASTPTPVTGTEAFF. As DNA, the CDR3 is TGTGCCAGCACCCCAACCCCCGTCACTGGCACTGAAGCTTTCTTT.